These 14 T cell receptor beta chains originate from one sample sequenced in a study of TIL therapy for anti-PD-1-resistant metastatic lung cancer. Indicated time point: pre-treatment sample, taken before nivolumab and TIL therapy. Sequencing used immunoSEQ v3. The method was immunoSEQ multiplex PCR; TCRdb's version includes in-frame clones alone and lacks a portion of them. The sample lists 20,000 to 25,000 clones, about 78% occurring once. Sequenced material: blood, taken at baseline. These receptors were obtained from a person aged 25 to 85 with non-small cell lung cancer.

The chain couples TRBV27 to TRBJ2-4; D could derive from TRBD1 or TRBD2 (5 bases each). V was pared by 7 bases and J by 7 bases, with 20 bases between. Germline loops: CDR1 MNHEY, CDR2 SMNVEV (reference sequence). This CDR3 contains 15 residues. CDR3 sequence reads: CASTERPGWGNIQYF. The DNA of the CDR3 is TGTGCCAGCACGGAAAGGCCCGGATGGGGGAACATTCAGTACTTC.

The gene calls are TRBV21-1 and TRBJ1-5; the tabulated D call, TRBD1, remains unverified against the DNA. TRBV21-1 is a pseudogene segment. CDR3 length: 15 amino acids. The CDR3 loop is CASSKGQNSNQPQHF. The CDR3 nucleotides are TGTGCCAGCAGCAAAGGTCAGAATAGCAATCAGCCCCAGCATTTT.

The V gene is TRBV19, the J gene TRBJ2-2, with D possibly being TRBD2 (5 bases). CDR3 size: 13 residues. V was trimmed by 9 bases and J by 0 bases, leaving 8 bases between them. CDR1 is LNHDA and CDR2 is SQIVND in the germline V gene (reference sequence). This CDR3 is CASGDTNTGELFF. The CDR3 DNA is TGTGCCAGCGGGGATACGAACACCGGGGAGCTGTTTTTT.

J is TRBJ1-2 and V is TRBV11-1; D is ambiguous. Germline CDR1 is SGHAT and CDR2 is FQDESV (reference sequence). This CDR3 has 13 residues. V shed 3 bases and J shed 2 bases, with 7 bases lying between them. In DNA, the CDR3 is TGTGCCAGCAGCTTGGCAAACAACTATGGCTACACCTTC. Translation gives CASSLANNYGYTF.

The chain recombines TRBV19 with TRBJ2-3; no clear D. Trimming removed 3 bases from V and 8 bases from J, with 12 bases in between. Germline CDR1 LNHDA, CDR2 SQIVND (reference sequence). The CDR3 is 13 amino acids. CDR3 in amino acids: CASSILLSGTQYF. DNA of the CDR3: TGTGCCAGTAGTATCTTGCTTTCGGGTACGCAGTATTTT.

The chain joins TRBV7-9 to TRBJ1-2; D gene ambiguous. CDR3 length equals 14 residues. Germline assignment: CDR1 SEHNR and CDR2 FQNEAQ (reference sequence). V was clipped by 0 bases and J by 0 bases, with 5 bases between them. CDR3 in amino acids: CASSLARANYGYTF. The CDR3, as DNA: TGTGCCAGCAGCTTAGCGAGAGCTAACTATGGCTACACCTTC.

This clone was recorded once. The chain recombines TRBV2 with TRBJ2-3, with TRBD1 identical over 7 bases. The CDR3 has 18 residues. CDR1 SNHLY and CDR2 FYNNEI come from the germline V gene. Losses at the gene ends were 8 bases for V and 0 bases for J; bases not matched to a gene: 17. CDR3 region: CASRPTRDRTTSTDTQYF. CDR3 in DNA: TGTGCCAGCCGACCAACCCGGGACAGAACAACTAGCACAGATACGCAGTATTTT.

This chain joins TRBV10-2 and TRBJ2-1; 11 nucleotides align to TRBD2. This CDR3 is built from 15 residues. Germline lookup yields CDR1 WSHSY and CDR2 SAAADI. V shed 8 bases and J 8 bases; nucleotides not matched to a gene: 11. CDR3 protein: CASGSSGRRSYEQFF. The CDR3 DNA sequence: TGCGCCAGCGGATCTAGCGGGAGGCGAAGCTATGAGCAGTTCTTC.

This sequence joins TRBV9 and TRBJ2-7, with 10 bases aligning to TRBD1. V dropped 1 base and J dropped 0; count of bases not matched to a gene: 4. Germline V gives CDR1 SGDLS, CDR2 YYNGEE. This CDR3 contains 16 residues. The CDR3 is CASSVRDRGHSYEQYF. In nucleotides, the CDR3 is TGTGCCAGCAGCGTACGAGACAGGGGGCACTCCTACGAGCAGTACTTC.

The chain recombines TRBV19 with TRBJ2-7; D remains ambiguous. CDR1 is LNHDA, CDR2 SQIVND, per germline (reference sequence). The ends were cut back, 3 bases at V and 2 bases at J, with 11 bases in the middle. The CDR3 runs 14 residues. Here the CDR3 reads CASSIEGFPYEQYF. The DNA of the CDR3 is TGTGCCAGTAGTATCGAAGGTTTCCCCTACGAGCAGTACTTC.

The CDR3 region is CASIAWNTEAFF. The CDR3 DNA reads as TGTGCCAGCATAGCTTGGAACACTGAAGCTTTCTTT. V and J are TRBV2 and TRBJ1-1; D is unresolved. Germline assignment: CDR1 SNHLY and CDR2 FYNNEI. Trimming stripped 7 bases from V and 1 base from J, with 7 bases between. This CDR3 spans 12 amino acids. Filled out from reference TRBV2 and TRBJ1-1, the complete variable domain reads EPEVTQTPSHQVTQMGQEVILRCVPISNHLYFYWYRQILGQKVEFLVSFYNNEISEKSEIFDDQFSVERPDGSNFTLKIRSTKLEDSAMYFCASIAWNTEAFFGQGTRLTVV.

The chain couples TRBV18 to TRBJ1-1; unclear D gene. Trimming took 3 bases from V and 4 from J, leaving 6 bases between them. Germline V gene lookup returns CDR1 KGHSH and CDR2 LQKENI. This CDR3 has 12 residues. The CDR3 reads CASSPDRTEAFF. Written as DNA, the CDR3 is TGTGCCAGCTCACCTGACCGCACTGAAGCTTTCTTT.

The chain uses TRBV20-1 and TRBJ2-2; D remains ambiguous. Germline CDR1 DFQATT, CDR2 SNEGSKA (reference sequence). Trimming took off 6 bases at V and 6 bases at J, with 8 bases between the two ends. The CDR3 has 11 residues. CDR3 sequence (DNA): TGCAGTGCCGAGACGGCCGGGGAGCTGTTTTTT. This gives the protein CSAETAGELFF.

This rearrangement joins TRBV6-5 to TRBJ1-3; D gene unclear. CDR1 and CDR2 (germline): MNHEY, SVGAGI. Trimming shortened V by 7 bases and J by 0 bases, and 13 bases separated the two germline ends. This CDR3 has 15 residues. CDR3 sequence reads: CASTVSSSSGNTIYF. CDR3 nucleotide sequence: TGTGCCAGCACCGTGAGCTCGAGCTCTGGAAACACCATATATTTT.